One and the same sample provided the 13 T cell receptor beta chains below, sequenced in a study of hypomethylating agent response in myelodysplastic syndrome. Libraries were prepared by immunoSEQ multiplex PCR; TCRdb keeps only in-frame clonotypes and omits some of them. The sample lists 2,500 to 4,000 clones; about 90% were seen once. The sequences come from bone marrow, collected before or after starting hypomethylating agent treatment for myelodysplastic syndrome (not recorded which). All receptors derive from a human donor with myelodysplastic syndrome.

This clone was picked up one time. The chain employs TRBV29-1 and TRBJ2-5, with D perhaps given as TRBD1 or TRBD2 (5 bases each). V was pared by 4 bases and J by 11 bases, with 14 bases between. The CDR3 is made up of 11 amino acids. Looked up from germline, CDR1 is SQVTM and CDR2 is ANQGSEA. The CDR3: CSVGRGEEQYF. The CDR3 DNA reads TGCAGCGTTGGACGGGGCGAGGAGCAGTACTTC.

The genes are TRBV30 and TRBJ1-1; a possible D gene is TRBD1 (6 bases). In germline, CDR1 is GTSNPN, CDR2 SVGIG (reference sequence). The CDR3 has 12 amino acids. V dropped 7 bases and J dropped 3 bases, with 12 bases sitting between them. The CDR3 DNA reads as TGTGCCTCCCAAGGGGGACACACTGAAGCTTTCTTT. Translating it yields CASQGGHTEAFF.

Only one count was recorded for this clone. V usage is TRBV18 and J usage is TRBJ2-3; D is uncertain. V lost 0 bases and J 0 bases, leaving 1 base between the germline ends. Germline V gene sequence: CDR1 KGHSH, CDR2 LQKENI. This CDR3 comprises 13 residues. CDR3 nucleotides: TGTGCCAGCTCACCACCTAGCACAGATACGCAGTATTTT. This encodes CASSPPSTDTQYF.

The chain combines TRBV13 with TRBJ1-2, with D possibly matching TRBD1 (5 bases). Germline V lookup: CDR1 PRHDT, CDR2 FYEKMQ (reference sequence). The CDR3 has 18 amino acids. V lost 5 bases and J lost 0, with 22 bases in between. The CDR3 DNA follows: TGTGCCAGCAGCGGGGAAACCGGGACCTCTGACCCTAACTATGGCTACACCTTC. This codes for CASSGETGTSDPNYGYTF.

The V call is TRBV5-4, the J call TRBJ1-1; D is uncertain. Per the germline V gene, CDR1 is SGHNT and CDR2 is YYREEE (reference sequence). V lost 0 bases and J 1 base, leaving 7 bases between the germline ends. The CDR3 covers 14 residues. The CDR3 DNA sequence: TGTGCCAGCAGCTTGGAGACACGGAACACTGAAGCTTTCTTT. It specifies CASSLETRNTEAFF.

This rearrangement joins TRBV29-1 to TRBJ2-3; D remains unclear. Germline V gene sequence: CDR1 SQVTM, CDR2 ANQGSEA. V shed 4 bases and J shed 0 bases, with 11 bases lying between them. This CDR3 has 14 residues. The CDR3 sequence: CSVAPATSTDTQYF. The CDR3 DNA follows: TGCAGCGTTGCCCCAGCGACTAGCACAGATACGCAGTATTTT.

J is TRBJ2-1 and V is TRBV14, with TRBD2 matching over 13 bases. With 4 bases clipped from V and 9 bases from J, the junction kept 9 bases outside the gene matches. Germline CDR1 is SGHDN and CDR2 is FVKESK. The CDR3 length is 16 residues. CDR3 protein: CASSPWTSGSLGEQFF. The CDR3, as DNA: TGTGCCAGCAGCCCGTGGACTAGCGGGAGTTTAGGTGAGCAGTTCTTC.

The CDR3 region is CASSLMDFGATDTQYF. CDR3 nucleotide sequence: TGTGCCAGCAGCTTAATGGATTTCGGGGCCACAGATACGCAGTATTTT. V usage is TRBV7-6 and J usage is TRBJ2-3; D tentatively reads TRBD1 or TRBD2 (5 bases each). In germline, CDR1 is SGHVS, CDR2 FNYEAQ. The CDR3 is 16 residues long. V was cut by 2 bases and J by 2 bases, with 14 bases left in between. The full variable domain, with the rest looked up from reference TRBV7-6 and TRBJ2-3, is GAGVSQSPRYKVTKRGQDVALRCDPISGHVSLYWYRQALGQGPEFLTYFNYEAQQDKSGLPNDRFSAERPEGSISTLTIQRTEQRDSAMYRCASSLMDFGATDTQYFGPGTRLTVL.

This rearrangement joins TRBV7-8 to TRBJ1-1; D is unresolved. The germline V gene has CDR1 SGHVS and CDR2 FQNEAQ. V was trimmed by 1 base and J by 8 bases, leaving 8 bases between them. The CDR3 length is 12 residues. The CDR3 here is CASSLEQEEAFF. The CDR3 bases are TGTGCCAGCAGCTTAGAGCAGGAGGAAGCTTTCTTT.

This chain uses TRBV10-1 with TRBJ2-2; TRBD2 matches at 9 bases. CDR3 size: 14 residues. Germline assignment: CDR1 WNHNN and CDR2 SYGVQD (reference sequence). J lost 2 bases, V lost 10 bases, and 5 bases had no gene match. DNA for the CDR3: TGCGCCACCTCTAGCGGGATAAACACCGGGGAGCTGTTTTTT. Translated: CATSSGINTGELFF.

This clone occurred once. V gene TRBV28 combines with J gene TRBJ1-3; the D is unclear. Germline lookup yields CDR1 MDHEN and CDR2 SYDVKM. Deletions cut 2 bases from V and 4 bases from J, with 9 bases between. This CDR3 is built from 14 residues. The CDR3 sequence is CASSLQVGGNTIYF. CDR3 nucleotide sequence: TGTGCCAGCAGTTTACAGGTTGGAGGAAACACCATATATTTT.

This clone was counted once. The chain couples TRBV30 to TRBJ2-1; D unclear. This CDR3 has 14 amino acids. Germline lookup yields CDR1 GTSNPN and CDR2 SVGIG (reference sequence). V dropped 1 base and J dropped 0 bases, with 7 bases sitting between them. In DNA form, the CDR3 reads TGTGCCTGGAGTGGTATGAGCTCCTACAATGAGCAGTTCTTC. Protein product: CAWSGMSSYNEQFF.

V and J are TRBV7-2 and TRBJ2-1; a weak D match, TRBD2 (5 bases). This CDR3 has 13 residues. Trimming cost V 6 bases and J 8 bases, with 14 bases left between them. Germline V gives CDR1 SGHTA, CDR2 FQGNSA. The CDR3 sequence is CASRAAATDEQFF. The CDR3 DNA sequence: TGTGCCAGCAGGGCAGCGGCTACAGATGAGCAGTTCTTC.